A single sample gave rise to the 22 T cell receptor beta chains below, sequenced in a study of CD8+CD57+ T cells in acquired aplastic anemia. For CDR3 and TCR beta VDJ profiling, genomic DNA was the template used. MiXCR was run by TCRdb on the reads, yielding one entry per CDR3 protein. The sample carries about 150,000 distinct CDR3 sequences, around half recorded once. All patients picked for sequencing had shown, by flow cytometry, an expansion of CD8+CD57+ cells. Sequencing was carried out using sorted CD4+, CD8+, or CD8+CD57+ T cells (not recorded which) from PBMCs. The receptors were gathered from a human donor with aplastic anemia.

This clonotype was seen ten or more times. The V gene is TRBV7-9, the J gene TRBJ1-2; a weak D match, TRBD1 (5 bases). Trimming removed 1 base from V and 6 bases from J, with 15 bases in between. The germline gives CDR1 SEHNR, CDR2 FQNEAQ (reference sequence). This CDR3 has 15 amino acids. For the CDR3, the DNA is TGTGCCAGCAGCTTAGGACGGGGGAATCTCCATGGCTACACCTTC. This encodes CASSLGRGNLHGYTF.

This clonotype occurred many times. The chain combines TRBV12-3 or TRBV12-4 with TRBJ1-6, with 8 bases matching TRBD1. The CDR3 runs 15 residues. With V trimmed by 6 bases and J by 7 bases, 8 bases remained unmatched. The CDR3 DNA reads TGTGCCAGCAGCCGCGGGACAGGATGGAATTCACCCCTCCACTTT. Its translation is CASSRGTGWNSPLHF.

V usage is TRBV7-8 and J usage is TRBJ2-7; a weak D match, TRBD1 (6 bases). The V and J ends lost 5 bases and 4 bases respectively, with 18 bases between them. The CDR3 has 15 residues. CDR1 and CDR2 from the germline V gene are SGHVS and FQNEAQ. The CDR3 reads CASSVARTAGYEQYF. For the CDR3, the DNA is TGTGCCAGCAGCGTCGCCCGGACAGCTGGTTACGAGCAGTACTTC.

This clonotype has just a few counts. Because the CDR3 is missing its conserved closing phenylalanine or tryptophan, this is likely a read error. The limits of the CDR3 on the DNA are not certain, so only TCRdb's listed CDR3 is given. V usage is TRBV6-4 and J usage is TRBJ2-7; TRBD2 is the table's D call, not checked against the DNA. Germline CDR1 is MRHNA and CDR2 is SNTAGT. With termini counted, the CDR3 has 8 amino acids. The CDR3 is CASSDTSR.

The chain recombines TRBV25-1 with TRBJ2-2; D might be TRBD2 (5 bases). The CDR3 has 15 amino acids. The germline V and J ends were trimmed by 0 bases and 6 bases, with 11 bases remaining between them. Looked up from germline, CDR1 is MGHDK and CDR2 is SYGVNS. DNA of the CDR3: TGTGCCAGCAGTGAATATCTCGGGATAGCCGGGGAGCTGTTTTTT. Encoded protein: CASSEYLGIAGELFF.

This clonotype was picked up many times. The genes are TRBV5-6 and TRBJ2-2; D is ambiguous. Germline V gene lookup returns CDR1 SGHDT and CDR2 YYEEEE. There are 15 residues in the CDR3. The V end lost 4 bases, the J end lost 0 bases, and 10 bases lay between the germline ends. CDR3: CASSPGVANTGELFF. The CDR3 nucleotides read TGTGCCAGCAGCCCAGGAGTCGCGAACACCGGGGAGCTGTTTTTT.

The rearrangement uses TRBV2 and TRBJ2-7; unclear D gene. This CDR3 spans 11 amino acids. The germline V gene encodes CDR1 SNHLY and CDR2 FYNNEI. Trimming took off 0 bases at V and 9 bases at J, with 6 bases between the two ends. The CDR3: CASSEALRQYF. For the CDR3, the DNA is TGTGCCAGCAGTGAAGCGCTCCGGCAGTACTTC.

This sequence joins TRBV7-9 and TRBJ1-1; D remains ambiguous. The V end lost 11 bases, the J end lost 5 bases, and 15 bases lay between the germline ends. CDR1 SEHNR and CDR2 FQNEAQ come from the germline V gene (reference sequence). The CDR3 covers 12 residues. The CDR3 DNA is TGTGCCGGAGGTGTAAGCTCGACTGAAGCTTTCTTT. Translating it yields CAGGVSSTEAFF.

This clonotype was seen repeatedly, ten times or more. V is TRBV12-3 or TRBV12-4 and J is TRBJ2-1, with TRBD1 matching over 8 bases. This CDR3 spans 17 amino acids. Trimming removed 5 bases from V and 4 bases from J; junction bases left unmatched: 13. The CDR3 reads CASSPERQGQLYNEQFF. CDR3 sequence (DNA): TGTGCCAGCAGTCCAGAAAGACAGGGGCAGCTTTACAATGAGCAGTTCTTC.

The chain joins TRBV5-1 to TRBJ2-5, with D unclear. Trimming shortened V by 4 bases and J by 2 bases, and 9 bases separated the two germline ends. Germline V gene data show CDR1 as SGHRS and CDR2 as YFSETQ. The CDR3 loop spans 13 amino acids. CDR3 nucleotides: TGCGCCAGCAGCGCGGACGTACAAGAGACCCAGTACTTC. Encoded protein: CASSADVQETQYF.

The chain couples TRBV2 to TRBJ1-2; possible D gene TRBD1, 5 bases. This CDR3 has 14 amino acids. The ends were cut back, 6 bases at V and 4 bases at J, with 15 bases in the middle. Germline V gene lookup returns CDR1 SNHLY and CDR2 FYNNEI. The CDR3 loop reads CASSQGTGFYGYTF. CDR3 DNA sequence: TGTGCCAGCAGCCAAGGGACGGGTTTCTATGGCTACACCTTC.

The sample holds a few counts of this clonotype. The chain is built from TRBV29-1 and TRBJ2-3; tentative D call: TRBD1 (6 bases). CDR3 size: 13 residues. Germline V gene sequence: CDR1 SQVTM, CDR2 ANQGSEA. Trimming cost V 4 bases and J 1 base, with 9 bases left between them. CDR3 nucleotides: TGCAGCGTTGGGCAGGGGCGCACAGATACGCAGTATTTT. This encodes CSVGQGRTDTQYF.

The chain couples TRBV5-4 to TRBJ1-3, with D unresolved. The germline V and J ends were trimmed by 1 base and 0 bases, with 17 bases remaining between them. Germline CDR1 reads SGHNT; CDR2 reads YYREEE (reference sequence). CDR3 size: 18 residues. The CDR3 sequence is CASSLSPISIPSGNTIYF. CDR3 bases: TGTGCCAGCAGCTTGTCCCCGATTTCAATCCCCTCTGGAAACACCATATATTTT.

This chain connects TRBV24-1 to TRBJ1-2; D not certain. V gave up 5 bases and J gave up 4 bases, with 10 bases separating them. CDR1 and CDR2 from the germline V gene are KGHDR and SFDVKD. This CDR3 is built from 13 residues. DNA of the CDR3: TGTGCCACCAGTGCACCGGACGTCTATGGCTACACCTTC. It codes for CATSAPDVYGYTF.

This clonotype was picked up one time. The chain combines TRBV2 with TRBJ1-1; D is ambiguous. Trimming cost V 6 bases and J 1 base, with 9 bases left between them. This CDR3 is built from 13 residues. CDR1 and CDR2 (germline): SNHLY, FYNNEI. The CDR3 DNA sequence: TGTGCCAGCAGGGATCACAAGAACACTGAAGCTTTCTTT. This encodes CASRDHKNTEAFF.

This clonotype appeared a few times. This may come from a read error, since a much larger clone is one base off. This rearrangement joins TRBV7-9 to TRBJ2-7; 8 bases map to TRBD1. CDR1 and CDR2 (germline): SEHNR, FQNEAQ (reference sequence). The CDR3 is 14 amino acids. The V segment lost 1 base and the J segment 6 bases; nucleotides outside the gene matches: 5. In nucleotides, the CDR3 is TGTGCCAGCAGCTTAGACAGGGGGGATTTCGAGCAGTACTTC. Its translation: CASSLDRGDFEQYF.

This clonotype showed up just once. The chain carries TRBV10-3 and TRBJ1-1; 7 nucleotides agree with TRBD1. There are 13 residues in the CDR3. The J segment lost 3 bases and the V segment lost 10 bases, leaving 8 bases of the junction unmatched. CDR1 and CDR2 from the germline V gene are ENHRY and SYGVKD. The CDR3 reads CATTGTVDTEAFF. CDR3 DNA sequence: TGTGCCACAACGGGGACAGTTGACACTGAAGCTTTCTTT.

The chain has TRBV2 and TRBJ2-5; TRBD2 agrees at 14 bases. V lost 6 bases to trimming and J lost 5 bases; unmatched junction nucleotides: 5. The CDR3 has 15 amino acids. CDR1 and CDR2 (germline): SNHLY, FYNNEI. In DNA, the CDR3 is TGTGCCAGCAGGGGACTAGCGGGAGACGGGGAGACCCAGTACTTC. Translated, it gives CASRGLAGDGETQYF.

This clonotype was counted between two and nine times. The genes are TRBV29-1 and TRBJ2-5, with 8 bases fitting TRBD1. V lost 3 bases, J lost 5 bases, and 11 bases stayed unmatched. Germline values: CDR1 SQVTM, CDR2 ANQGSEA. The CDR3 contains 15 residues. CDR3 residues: CSVDGIRGQLETQYF. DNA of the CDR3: TGCAGCGTTGATGGCATCAGGGGGCAGCTTGAGACCCAGTACTTC.

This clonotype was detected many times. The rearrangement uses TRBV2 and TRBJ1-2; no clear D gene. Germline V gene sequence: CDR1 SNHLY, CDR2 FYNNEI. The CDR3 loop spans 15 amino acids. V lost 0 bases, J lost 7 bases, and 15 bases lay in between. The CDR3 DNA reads TGTGCCAGCAGTGAAGCGCCCCCGGCCAAGAGTGGCTACACCTTC. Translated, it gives CASSEAPPAKSGYTF.

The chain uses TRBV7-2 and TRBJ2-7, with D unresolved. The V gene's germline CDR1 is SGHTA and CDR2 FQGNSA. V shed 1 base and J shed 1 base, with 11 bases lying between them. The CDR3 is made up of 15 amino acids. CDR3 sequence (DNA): TGTGCCAGCAGCTTAGAAACGGTGGGGTCCTACGAGCAGTACTTC. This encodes CASSLETVGSYEQYF.

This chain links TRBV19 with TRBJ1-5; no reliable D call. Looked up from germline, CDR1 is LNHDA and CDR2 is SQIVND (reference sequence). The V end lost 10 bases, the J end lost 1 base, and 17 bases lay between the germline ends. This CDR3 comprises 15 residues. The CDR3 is CATLPTQRSNQPQHF. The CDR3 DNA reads TGTGCCACCCTCCCGACACAACGGAGCAATCAGCCCCAGCATTTT. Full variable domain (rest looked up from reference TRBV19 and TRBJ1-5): DGGITQSPKYLFRKEGQNVTLSCEQNLNHDAMYWYRQDPGQGLRLIYYSQIVNDFQKGDIAEGYSVSREKKESFPLTVTSAQKNPTAFYLCATLPTQRSNQPQHFGDGTRLSIL.